Shown below are 31 T cell receptor beta chains from a single sample sequenced in a study of cytomegalovirus exposure and HLA in healthy donors. PCR was performed using 60 Vbeta and 13 Jbeta primers. The assay was immunoSEQ multiplex PCR, and TCRdb's table has in-frame clones only and misses some. The profile shows roughly 200,000 clones, over 65% of them singletons. Source material: PBMCs. These receptors were obtained from a man aged 18 to 30 in good health and CMV-seronegative.

Notes on this clone: A junction end diverges from the germline sequence, so it may reflect a read error. The chain employs TRBV7-2 and TRBJ2-6; 8 nucleotides match TRBD2. CDR3 length: 17 residues. The V gene's germline CDR1 is SGHTA and CDR2 FQGNSA. The CDR3 loop is CASSLAGLTSGANVLTF. DNA for the CDR3: TGTGCCAGCAGCCTAGCGGGCCTAACCTCTGGGGCCAACGTCCTGACTTTC.

In this sample, this clone turned up a few times. V and J are TRBV7-3 and TRBJ2-2; 10 bases are shared with TRBD2. This CDR3 region has 16 residues. V shed 3 bases, J shed 5 bases, and the junction held 6 bases outside the gene matches. Germline CDR1 is SGHTA and CDR2 is FQGTGA. The CDR3 region is CASSFRSGRVTGELFF. The CDR3 DNA sequence: TGTGCCAGCAGCTTCCGGAGCGGGAGGGTTACCGGGGAGCTGTTTTTT. The whole variable domain, filled in from reference TRBV7-3 and TRBJ2-2, reads GAGVSQTPSNKVTEKGKYVELRCDPISGHTALYWYRQSLGQGPEFLIYFQGTGAADDSGLPNDRFFAVRPEGSVSTLKIQRTERGDSAVYLCASSFRSGRVTGELFFGEGSRLTVL.

The genes are TRBV5-1 and TRBJ2-2; a weak D match, TRBD2 (6 bases). CDR1 and CDR2 from the germline V gene are SGHRS and YFSETQ. Trimming removed 0 bases at V and 5 bases at J, with 11 bases between. The CDR3 runs to 15 residues. CDR3 nucleotides: TGCGCCAGCAGCTTGGGGACGGGAGCAACCGGGGAGCTGTTTTTT. It translates to CASSLGTGATGELFF.

The V call is TRBV5-1, the J call TRBJ2-6; D unclear. Germline V gene lookup returns CDR1 SGHRS and CDR2 YFSETQ. The length of the CDR3 is 15 residues. V lost 4 bases, J lost 2 bases, and 10 bases lay in between. The CDR3 DNA sequence: TGCGCCAGCAGCCCTGTTGAGACTGGGGCCAACGTCCTGACTTTC. It is translated as CASSPVETGANVLTF.

The rearrangement links TRBV19 to TRBJ2-7; D is unresolved. The V gene lost 3 bases and the J gene lost 3 bases, with 15 bases spanning the gap. The CDR3 has 15 amino acids. CDR1 and CDR2 (germline): LNHDA, SQIVND (reference sequence). CDR3 sequence: CASSMEALPFYEQYF. The CDR3 coding sequence is TGTGCCAGTAGTATGGAAGCACTACCCTTCTACGAGCAGTACTTC.

The count of this clone is one. The chain combines TRBV7-9 with TRBJ1-1; 9 bases line up with TRBD1. This CDR3 has 16 residues. Looked up from germline, CDR1 is SEHNR and CDR2 is FQNEAQ (reference sequence). V lost 0 bases, J lost 1 base, and 3 bases stayed unmatched. CDR3 bases: TGTGCCAGCAGCTTAGCACGGACAGGGGAGAACACTGAAGCTTTCTTT. It is translated as CASSLARTGENTEAFF.

The rearrangement uses TRBV5-6 and TRBJ2-7; 13 positions match TRBD2. Germline V CDR1 and CDR2: SGHDT, YYEEEE. This CDR3 has 16 amino acids. V was pared by 3 bases and J by 5 bases, with 8 bases of the junction left unmatched. DNA of the CDR3: TGTGCCAGCAGCTCAAGGACTAGCGGGAGAGGAGACGAGCAGTACTTC. The encoded protein is CASSSRTSGRGDEQYF.

The table lists this clone with a count of one. The sample holds other DNA sequences that translate to the same CDR3. The V gene is TRBV11-2, the J gene TRBJ1-2, with 10 positions matching TRBD1. V was clipped by 5 bases and J by 4 bases; unmatched bases: 4. Germline lookup yields CDR1 SGHAT and CDR2 FQNNGV. The CDR3 consists of 14 residues. The CDR3 loop reads CASSPGQGGYGYTF. The CDR3, as DNA: TGTGCCAGCAGCCCCGGACAGGGGGGCTATGGCTACACCTTC.

V gene TRBV28 combines with J gene TRBJ1-2, with TRBD1 matching over 7 bases. J was trimmed by 2 bases and V by 4 bases; bases with no gene match: 7. The germline gives CDR1 MDHEN, CDR2 SYDVKM. The CDR3 extends over 15 amino acids. CDR3 DNA sequence: TGTGCCAGCAGTTCCGATCTGGGACAGAACTATGGCTACACCTTC. Its protein product is CASSSDLGQNYGYTF.

The chain has TRBV19 and TRBJ1-2, with TRBD1 identical over 11 bases. The CDR3 runs to 17 residues. CDR1 LNHDA and CDR2 SQIVND come from the germline V gene (reference sequence). V lost 4 bases to trimming and J lost 8 bases; unmatched junction nucleotides: 15. The CDR3 coding sequence is TGTGCCAGTAGTACCCGGGACAGGGGGAGGTCGGGATTCGGCTACACCTTC. Translating gives CASSTRDRGRSGFGYTF.

The genes are TRBV5-1 and TRBJ2-5, with unresolved D. The CDR3 loop spans 12 amino acids. V lost 5 bases to trimming and J lost 3 bases, with 8 bases between them. Germline V gene sequence: CDR1 SGHRS, CDR2 YFSETQ. CDR3 residues: CASRRLEETQYF. In nucleotides, the CDR3 is TGCGCCAGCAGAAGGCTAGAAGAGACCCAGTACTTC.

This sequence joins TRBV11-2 and TRBJ2-7; 10 bases line up with TRBD1. The CDR3 is made up of 14 amino acids. Germline V gene sequence: CDR1 SGHAT, CDR2 FQNNGV. J was trimmed by 6 bases and V by 3 bases; bases with no gene match: 5. The CDR3 region has the DNA TGTGCCAGCAGCTTGGGACAGGGGACTATCGAGCAGTACTTC. This codes for CASSLGQGTIEQYF.

The chain has TRBV5-5 and TRBJ1-4, with 9 bases matching TRBD1. Unmatched junction bases numbered 5, after V lost 4 bases and J lost 10 bases. The germline V gene encodes CDR1 SGHKS and CDR2 YYEKEE (reference sequence). This CDR3 has 13 residues. The CDR3 sequence is CASSTGTGIKLFF. In DNA form, the CDR3 reads TGTGCCAGCAGCACCGGGACAGGGATAAAACTGTTTTTT.

This sequence joins TRBV11-2 and TRBJ1-1, with 9 bases identical to TRBD1. The CDR3 consists of 14 residues. CDR1 and CDR2 from the germline V gene are SGHAT and FQNNGV. Unmatched junction bases numbered 4, after V lost 4 bases and J lost 4 bases. The CDR3 spells CASSYVTGGTEAFF. The CDR3 DNA sequence: TGTGCCAGCAGCTACGTGACAGGGGGCACTGAAGCTTTCTTT.

The gene calls are TRBV18 and TRBJ2-1; possible D gene TRBD2, 6 bases. Looked up from germline, CDR1 is KGHSH and CDR2 is LQKENI. The CDR3 loop spans 15 amino acids. V was trimmed by 4 bases and J by 1 base, leaving 11 bases between them. The CDR3 region is CASSLSRESYNEQFF. The CDR3 bases are TGTGCCAGCTCACTCAGCCGGGAGTCCTACAATGAGCAGTTCTTC.

The chain is built from TRBV4-1 and TRBJ2-7; TRBD2 matches 10 bases. Germline V lookup: CDR1 MGHRA, CDR2 YSYEKL. V shed 0 bases and J 3 bases; nucleotides not matched to a gene: 8. This CDR3 region has 17 residues. In DNA form, the CDR3 reads TGCGCCAGCAGCCAAGAATGGGGACTAGCGAAAAGCTACGAGCAGTACTTC. Translating gives CASSQEWGLAKSYEQYF.

The V and J genes are TRBV7-9 and TRBJ2-3; maybe TRBD2 (5 bases). The CDR3 loop spans 14 amino acids. V lost 5 bases, J lost 10 bases, and 19 bases lay in between. CDR1 and CDR2 from the germline V gene are SEHNR and FQNEAQ (reference sequence). The chain's CDR3 is CASSPRQIPGSQYF. The DNA of the CDR3 is TGTGCCAGCAGCCCCCGCCAGATCCCGGGGTCGCAGTATTTT.

J is TRBJ1-5 and V is TRBV9, with D unclear. Trimming left V 0 bases short and J 2 bases short, with 12 bases between. The CDR3 covers 16 residues. Germline V lookup: CDR1 SGDLS, CDR2 YYNGEE. CDR3 sequence reads: CASSVGEAGGNQPQHF. CDR3 bases: TGTGCCAGCAGCGTAGGGGAGGCGGGAGGCAATCAGCCCCAGCATTTT. Drawing the rest from reference TRBV9 and TRBJ1-5, the complete variable domain is DSGVTQTPKHLITATGQRVTLRCSPRSGDLSVYWYQQSLDQGLQFLIQYYNGEERAKGNILERFSAQQFPDLHSELNLSSLELGDSALYFCASSVGEAGGNQPQHFGDGTRLSIL.

The rearrangement links TRBV5-1 to TRBJ1-1, with 12 bases identical to TRBD1. The germline gives CDR1 SGHRS, CDR2 YFSETQ. Trimming took 2 bases from V and 4 from J; bases not matched to a gene: 3. There are 15 residues in the CDR3. CDR3 coding DNA: TGCGCCAGCAGCTTAGGGACAGGGGGCTTCACTGAAGCTTTCTTT. Translation: CASSLGTGGFTEAFF.

The chain combines TRBV7-9 with TRBJ2-1; weak D call: TRBD2 (6 bases). CDR3 length: 15 amino acids. Germline V CDR1 and CDR2: SEHNR, FQNEAQ (reference sequence). The V and J ends lost 6 bases and 0 bases respectively, with 12 bases between them. CDR3 loop: CASSRDSSSYNEQFF. CDR3 nucleotides: TGTGCCAGCAGTCGGGACTCGAGCTCCTACAATGAGCAGTTCTTC.

The chain uses TRBV30 and TRBJ1-5, with D possibly matching TRBD1 (5 bases). Germline V gene lookup returns CDR1 GTSNPN and CDR2 SVGIG (reference sequence). The V end lost 4 bases, the J end lost 4 bases, and 14 bases lay between the germline ends. CDR3 length equals 14 residues. CDR3 in DNA: TGTGCCTGGACCCCCCTGGGGGGTAATCAGCCCCAGCATTTT. Translation: CAWTPLGGNQPQHF.

The chain combines TRBV2 with TRBJ2-5; 14 bases map to TRBD2. The germline CDR1 and CDR2 sequences are SNHLY and FYNNEI. V lost 7 bases, J lost 8 bases, and 6 bases stayed unmatched. CDR3 size: 14 residues. This CDR3 is CASMGTSGSGTQYF. In DNA, the CDR3 is TGTGCCAGCATGGGGACTAGCGGGAGTGGTACCCAGTACTTC.

This clone has a handful of counts. V gene TRBV6-4 combines with J gene TRBJ2-2, with 7 bases matching TRBD1. J gave up 4 bases and V 0 bases, and 8 bases lay outside the gene matches. There are 17 residues in the CDR3. The germline V gene encodes CDR1 MRHNA and CDR2 SNTAGT. The CDR3 sequence is CASSDSRQGVFTGELFF. The CDR3 DNA is TGTGCCAGCAGTGACTCTCGACAGGGTGTATTCACCGGGGAGCTGTTTTTT.

The chain combines TRBV18 with TRBJ1-2; D remains unclear. Trimming took off 2 bases at V and 5 bases at J, with 18 bases between the two ends. Germline CDR1 is KGHSH and CDR2 is LQKENI. This CDR3 region has 16 residues. The CDR3 is CASSPSSSDNGYGYTF. The CDR3, as DNA: TGTGCCAGCTCACCAAGCTCCTCCGACAATGGATATGGCTACACCTTC. Variable domain in full (rest from reference TRBV18 and TRBJ1-2): NAGVMQNPRHLVRRRGQEARLRCSPMKGHSHVYWYRQLPEEGLKFMVYLQKENIIDESGMPKERFSAEFPKEGPSILRIQQVVRGDSAAYFCASSPSSSDNGYGYTFGSGTRLTVV.

Here the CDR3 DNA reads TGCGCCAGCAGCGTTAACGGGCAGGGCACCTACAATGAGCAGTTCTTC. Its translation: CASSVNGQGTYNEQFF. The V and J genes are TRBV5-1 and TRBJ2-1, with D maybe TRBD1 (5 bases). This CDR3 contains 16 residues. Trimming removed 4 bases from V and 2 bases from J, with 16 bases in between. CDR1 is SGHRS and CDR2 is YFSETQ in the germline V gene.

The rearrangement uses TRBV10-3 and TRBJ2-2, with D possibly being TRBD1 (7 bases). The CDR3 covers 15 residues. Germline values: CDR1 ENHRY, CDR2 SYGVKD. Trimming removed 3 bases at V and 6 bases at J, with 14 bases between. Here the CDR3 DNA reads TGTGCCATCAGTGAAAACCAGGGGGGCCCCGGGGAGCTGTTTTTT. Translation gives CAISENQGGPGELFF.

The rearrangement uses TRBV11-3 and TRBJ2-5; TRBD2 agrees at 13 bases. The DNA end favors TRBJ2-7, so the J call may be wrong. The length of the CDR3 is 17 residues. CDR1 is SGHNT and CDR2 is YENEEA in the germline V gene. CDR3 sequence: CASSLDGTSGVLYEQYF. DNA of the CDR3: TGTGCCAGCAGCTTAGATGGGACTAGCGGGGTCCTCTACGAGCAGTACTTC.

V is TRBV6-5 and J is TRBJ2-5; D remains ambiguous. The CDR3 covers 15 residues. Trimming shortened V by 0 bases and J by 4 bases, and 12 bases separated the two germline ends. The germline V gene has CDR1 MNHEY and CDR2 SVGAGI. CDR3 protein: CASSYSNSPRETQYF. CDR3 coding DNA: TGTGCCAGCAGTTACTCGAACAGCCCGAGAGAGACCCAGTACTTC.

The rearrangement links TRBV2 to TRBJ2-3, with D perhaps matching TRBD2 (6 bases). V lost 8 bases to trimming and J lost 0 bases, with 12 bases between them. The CDR3 is made up of 14 amino acids. Germline V lookup: CDR1 SNHLY, CDR2 FYNNEI. This CDR3 reads CASQDYSSTDTQYF. The CDR3 bases are TGTGCCAGCCAGGACTACTCTAGCACAGATACGCAGTATTTT.

For the CDR3, the DNA is TGCGCCAGCAGCTCACTGAACTTGGTAGCTACCCACGAGCAGTACTTC. Translating it yields CASSSLNLVATHEQYF. This sequence joins TRBV4-1 and TRBJ2-7; D ambiguous. Between the trimmed V and J ends, which lost 5 bases and 5 bases, there was a span of 22 bases. Germline CDR1 is MGHRA and CDR2 is YSYEKL. CDR3 length: 16 amino acids.

The chain joins TRBV6-6 to TRBJ1-5, with D unclear. Trimming took 9 bases from V and 3 from J, leaving 21 bases between them. The CDR3 covers 16 residues. Per the germline V gene, CDR1 is MNHNY and CDR2 is SVGAGI (reference sequence). The CDR3 coding sequence is TGTGCCAGTCGATCCTCCGGTGCTCGGGACAATCAGCCCCAGCATTTT. It translates to CASRSSGARDNQPQHF.